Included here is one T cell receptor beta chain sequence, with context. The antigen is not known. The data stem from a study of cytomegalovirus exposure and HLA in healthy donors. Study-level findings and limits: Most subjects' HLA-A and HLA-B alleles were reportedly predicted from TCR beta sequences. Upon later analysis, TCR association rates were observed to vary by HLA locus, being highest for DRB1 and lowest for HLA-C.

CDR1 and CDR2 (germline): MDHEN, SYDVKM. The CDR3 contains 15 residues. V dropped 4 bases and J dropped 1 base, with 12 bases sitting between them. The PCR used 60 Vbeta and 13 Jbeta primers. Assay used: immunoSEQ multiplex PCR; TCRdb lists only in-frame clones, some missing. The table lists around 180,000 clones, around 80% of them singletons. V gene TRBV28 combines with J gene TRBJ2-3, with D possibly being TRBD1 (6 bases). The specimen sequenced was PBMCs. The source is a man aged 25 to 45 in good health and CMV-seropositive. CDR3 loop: CASSSPWTGTDTQYF. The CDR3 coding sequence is TGTGCCAGCAGTTCCCCTTGGACAGGCACAGATACGCAGTATTTT.